This T cell receptor beta chain was identified during a study of CD8+ T cells in alopecia areata. Study in general: Treatment with tofacitinib (6 to 18 months) was followed by 6 months off drug.

Specimens obtained from alopecia areata patients comprised lesional scalp punch biopsies and peripheral blood. Cell sorting on a FACSAria was used to separate CD4+ and CD8+ T cells from the PBMCs. This clone has only a few counts. The CDR3 length is 18 residues. With V trimmed by 4 bases and J by 2 bases, 12 bases remained unmatched. The germline V gene has CDR1 SGHRS and CDR2 YFSETQ. As the sequencing template, cDNA was produced by extracting RNA and reverse transcribing it. Here immunoSEQ multiplex PCR was the method, and the copy in TCRdb shows in-frame clones only, minus some. In the table there are some 130,000 clones, about 47% of which are singletons.

V usage is TRBV5-1 and J usage is TRBJ1-1; 12 bases are shared with TRBD1. Source: CD8+ T cells sorted from blood, taken at week 0. This TCR was sampled from a human donor with alopecia areata. The CDR3, as DNA: TGCGCCAGCAGCCGCACCCGCCCGGGACAGGGGGCTAACACTGAAGCTTTCTTT. This gives the protein CASSRTRPGQGANTEAFF.